This T cell receptor (beta chain) was found in a study of T-cell reconstitution after alpha-beta-depleted transplantation in children. Comments on this clonotype: The antigen remains unidentified.

The authors prepared the TCRbeta library with unique molecular identifiers. TCRdb re-analysed the PCR reads in MiXCR, keeping a single row per CDR3 protein. The sample consists of under 85,000 distinct CDR3 sequences, 15% to 20% of them appearing once. Notes on the study in general: By one year post-transplant, T-cell counts and diversity largely arose from T cells that were newly produced. At around two months after transplant, the alpha-beta T cells were reportedly derived from several hundred expanded clones that came from non-depleted graft cells.

V was trimmed by 6 bases and J by 5 bases, leaving 32 bases between them. The CDR3 has 19 residues. The germline V gene encodes CDR1 DFQATT and CDR2 SNEGSKA (reference sequence). The source material was PBMCs, mostly from graft donor cells, sampled 360 days after TCRalphabeta/CD19-depleted stem cell transplant. The origin of this receptor is a male patient aged 2 to 9 who had a stem cell transplant for acute lymphoblastic leukemia, so the T cells may come from the graft donor. The chain recombines TRBV20-1 with TRBJ2-1; D unclear. CDR3 DNA: TGCAGTGCCGTAAGAAGGGTGGGTGTCCAAAAACTATCCGACAATGAGCAGTTCTTC. This codes for CSAVRRVGVQKLSDNEQFF.